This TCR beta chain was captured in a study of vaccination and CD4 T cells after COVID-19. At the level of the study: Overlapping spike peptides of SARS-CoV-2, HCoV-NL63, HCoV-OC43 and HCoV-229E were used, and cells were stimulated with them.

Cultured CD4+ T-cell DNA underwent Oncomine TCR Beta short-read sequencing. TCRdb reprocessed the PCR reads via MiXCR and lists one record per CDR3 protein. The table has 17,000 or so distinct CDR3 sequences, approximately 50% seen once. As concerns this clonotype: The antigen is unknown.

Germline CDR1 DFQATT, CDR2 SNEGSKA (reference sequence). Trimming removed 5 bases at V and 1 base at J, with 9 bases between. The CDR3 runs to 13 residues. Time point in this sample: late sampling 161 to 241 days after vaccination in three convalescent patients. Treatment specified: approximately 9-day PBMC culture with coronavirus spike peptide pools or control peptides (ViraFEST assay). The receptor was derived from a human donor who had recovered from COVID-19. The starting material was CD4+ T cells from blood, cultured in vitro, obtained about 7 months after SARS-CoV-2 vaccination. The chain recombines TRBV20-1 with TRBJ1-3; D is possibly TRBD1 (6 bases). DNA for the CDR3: TGCAGTGCTCTCGACAGGTCTGGAAACACCATATATTTT. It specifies CSALDRSGNTIYF.